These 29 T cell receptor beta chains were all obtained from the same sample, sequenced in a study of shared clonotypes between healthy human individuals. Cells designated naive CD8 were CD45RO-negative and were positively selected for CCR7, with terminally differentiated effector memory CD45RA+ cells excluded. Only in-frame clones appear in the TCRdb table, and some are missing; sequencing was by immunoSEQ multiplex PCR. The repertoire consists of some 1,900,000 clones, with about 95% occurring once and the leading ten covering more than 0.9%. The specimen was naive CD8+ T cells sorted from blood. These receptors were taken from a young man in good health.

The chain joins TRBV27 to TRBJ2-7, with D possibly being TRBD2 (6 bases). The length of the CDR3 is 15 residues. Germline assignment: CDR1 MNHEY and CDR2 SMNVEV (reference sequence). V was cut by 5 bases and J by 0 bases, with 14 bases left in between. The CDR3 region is CASSGWAGSSYEQYF. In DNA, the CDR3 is TGTGCCAGCAGTGGGTGGGCCGGGAGCTCCTACGAGCAGTACTTC.

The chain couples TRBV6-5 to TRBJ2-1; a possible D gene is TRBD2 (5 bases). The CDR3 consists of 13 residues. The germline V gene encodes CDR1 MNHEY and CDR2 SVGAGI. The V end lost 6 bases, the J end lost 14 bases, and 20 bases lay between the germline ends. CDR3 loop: CASSPRGSSGEFF. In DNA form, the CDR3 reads TGTGCCAGCAGCCCGAGAGGCTCCTCCGGGGAGTTCTTC.

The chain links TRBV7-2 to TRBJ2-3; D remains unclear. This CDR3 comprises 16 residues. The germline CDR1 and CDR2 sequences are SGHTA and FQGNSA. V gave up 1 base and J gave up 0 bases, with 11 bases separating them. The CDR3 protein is CASSLVVSPSTDTQYF. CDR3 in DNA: TGTGCCAGCAGCTTAGTCGTCTCCCCTAGCACAGATACGCAGTATTTT.

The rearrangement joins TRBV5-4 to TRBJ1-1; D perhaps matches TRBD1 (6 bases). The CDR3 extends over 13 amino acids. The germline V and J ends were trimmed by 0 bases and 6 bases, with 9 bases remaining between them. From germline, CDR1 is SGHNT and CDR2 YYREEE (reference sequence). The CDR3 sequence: CASSLEGDPEAFF. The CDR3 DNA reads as TGTGCCAGCAGCTTGGAGGGGGACCCTGAAGCTTTCTTT.

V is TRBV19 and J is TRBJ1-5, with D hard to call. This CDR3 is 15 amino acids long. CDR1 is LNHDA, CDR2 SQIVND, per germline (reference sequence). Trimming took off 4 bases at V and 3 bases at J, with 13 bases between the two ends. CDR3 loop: CASSTNPFSNQPQHF. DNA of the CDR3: TGTGCCAGTAGTACAAACCCTTTTTCCAATCAGCCCCAGCATTTT.

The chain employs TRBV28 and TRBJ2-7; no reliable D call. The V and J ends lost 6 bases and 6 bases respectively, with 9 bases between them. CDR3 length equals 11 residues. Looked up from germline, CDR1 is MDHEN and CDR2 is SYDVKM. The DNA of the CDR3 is TGTGCCAGCAGCACGTTTGGCGAGCAGTACTTC. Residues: CASSTFGEQYF.

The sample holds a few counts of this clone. The CDR3 reads CASSQEVRNTEAFF. Written as DNA, the CDR3 is TGCGCCAGCAGCCAAGAGGTCCGGAACACTGAAGCTTTCTTT. The chain combines TRBV4-1 with TRBJ1-1; D is uncertain. The CDR3 sequence is 14 residues long. Trimming shortened V by 0 bases and J by 1 base, and 6 bases separated the two germline ends. Germline CDR1 reads MGHRA; CDR2 reads YSYEKL.

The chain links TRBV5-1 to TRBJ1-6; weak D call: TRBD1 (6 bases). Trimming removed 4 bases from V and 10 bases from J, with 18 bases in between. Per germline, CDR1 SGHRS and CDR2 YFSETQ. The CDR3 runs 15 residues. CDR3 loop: CASSTDTGPQSPLHF. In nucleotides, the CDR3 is TGCGCCAGCAGCACCGACACAGGGCCTCAATCACCCCTCCACTTT.

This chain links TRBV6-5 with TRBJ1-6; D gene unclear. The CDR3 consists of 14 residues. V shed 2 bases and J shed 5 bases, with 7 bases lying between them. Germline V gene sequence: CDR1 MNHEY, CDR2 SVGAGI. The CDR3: CASSYEGHNSPLHF. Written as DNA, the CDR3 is TGTGCCAGCAGTTACGAGGGCCATAATTCACCCCTCCACTTT.

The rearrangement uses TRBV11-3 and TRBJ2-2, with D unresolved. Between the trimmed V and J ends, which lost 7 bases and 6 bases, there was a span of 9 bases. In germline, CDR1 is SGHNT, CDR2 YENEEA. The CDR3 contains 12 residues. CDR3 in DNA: TGTGCCAGCACCCAATCCCCCGGGGAGCTGTTTTTT. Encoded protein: CASTQSPGELFF.

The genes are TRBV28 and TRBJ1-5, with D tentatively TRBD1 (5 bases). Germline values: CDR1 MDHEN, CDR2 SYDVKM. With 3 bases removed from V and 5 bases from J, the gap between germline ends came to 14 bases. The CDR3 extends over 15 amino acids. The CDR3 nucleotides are TGTGCCAGCAGTTTTGGGGGTAGGGGTCATCAGCCCCAGCATTTT. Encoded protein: CASSFGGRGHQPQHF.

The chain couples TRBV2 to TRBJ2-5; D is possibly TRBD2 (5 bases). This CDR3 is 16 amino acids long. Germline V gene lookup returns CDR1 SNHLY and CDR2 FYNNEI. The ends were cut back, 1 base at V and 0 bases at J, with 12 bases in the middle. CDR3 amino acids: CASSEVRDPNQETQYF. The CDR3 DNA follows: TGTGCCAGCAGTGAAGTTCGGGATCCTAACCAAGAGACCCAGTACTTC.

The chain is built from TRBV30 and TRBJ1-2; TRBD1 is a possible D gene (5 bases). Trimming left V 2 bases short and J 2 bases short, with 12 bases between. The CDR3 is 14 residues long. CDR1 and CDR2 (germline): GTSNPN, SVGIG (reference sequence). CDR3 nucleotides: TGTGCCTGGAGTTGGCAGGGCGGCAACTATGGCTACACCTTC. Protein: CAWSWQGGNYGYTF. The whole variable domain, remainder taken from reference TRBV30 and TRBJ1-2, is SQTIHQWPATLVQPVGSPLSLECTVEGTSNPNLYWYRQAAGRGLQLLFYSVGIGQISSEVPQNLSASRPQDRQFILSSKKLLLSDSGFYLCAWSWQGGNYGYTFGSGTRLTVV.

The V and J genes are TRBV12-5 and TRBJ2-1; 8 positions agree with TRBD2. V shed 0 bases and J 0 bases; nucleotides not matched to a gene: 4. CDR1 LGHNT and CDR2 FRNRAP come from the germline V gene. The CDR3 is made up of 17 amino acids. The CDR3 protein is CASGLVLSGSSYNEQFF. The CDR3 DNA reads TGTGCTAGTGGTTTGGTACTAAGCGGGAGCTCCTACAATGAGCAGTTCTTC.

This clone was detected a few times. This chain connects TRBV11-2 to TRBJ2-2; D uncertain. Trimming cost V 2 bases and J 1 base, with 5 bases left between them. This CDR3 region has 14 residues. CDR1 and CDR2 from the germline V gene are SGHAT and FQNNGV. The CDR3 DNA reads TGTGCCAGCAGCTTACGTCTGAACACCGGGGAGCTGTTTTTT. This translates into CASSLRLNTGELFF.

The CDR3 DNA reads as TGCGCCAGCAGCGGAAAAGACAGGGGCGAGACCCAGTACTTC. Translation gives CASSGKDRGETQYF. The V gene is TRBV5-1, the J gene TRBJ2-5, with TRBD1 identical over 8 bases. V trimming: 4 bases; J trimming: 5 bases; junction bases outside the gene matches: 7. The CDR3 covers 14 residues. Germline V gene data show CDR1 as SGHRS and CDR2 as YFSETQ. Together with reference TRBV5-1 and TRBJ2-5, the CDR3 gives the full variable domain: KAGVTQTPRYLIKTRGQQVTLSCSPISGHRSVSWYQQTPGQGLQFLFEYFSETQRNKGNFPGRFSGRQFSNSRSEMNVSTLELGDSALYLCASSGKDRGETQYFGPGTRLLVL.

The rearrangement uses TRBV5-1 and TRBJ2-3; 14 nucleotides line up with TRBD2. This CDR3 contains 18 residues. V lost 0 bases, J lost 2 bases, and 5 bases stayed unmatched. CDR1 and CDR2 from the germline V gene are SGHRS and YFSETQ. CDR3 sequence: CASSLEGLAGEFTDTQYF. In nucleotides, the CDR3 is TGCGCCAGCAGCTTGGAGGGACTAGCGGGAGAGTTCACAGATACGCAGTATTTT.

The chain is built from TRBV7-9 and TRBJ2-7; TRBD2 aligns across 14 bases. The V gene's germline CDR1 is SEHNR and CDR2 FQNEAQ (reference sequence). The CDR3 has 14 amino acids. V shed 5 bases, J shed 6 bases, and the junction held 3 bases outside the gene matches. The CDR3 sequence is CASSNGTSGGEQYF. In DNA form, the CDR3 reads TGTGCCAGCAGCAATGGGACTAGCGGGGGCGAGCAGTACTTC.

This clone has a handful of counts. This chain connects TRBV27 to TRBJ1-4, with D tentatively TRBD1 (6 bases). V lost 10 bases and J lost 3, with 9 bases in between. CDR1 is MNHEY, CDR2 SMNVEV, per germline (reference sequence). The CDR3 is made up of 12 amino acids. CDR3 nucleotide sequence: TGTGCCACACAGGGAGCTAATGAAAAACTGTTTTTT. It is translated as CATQGANEKLFF.

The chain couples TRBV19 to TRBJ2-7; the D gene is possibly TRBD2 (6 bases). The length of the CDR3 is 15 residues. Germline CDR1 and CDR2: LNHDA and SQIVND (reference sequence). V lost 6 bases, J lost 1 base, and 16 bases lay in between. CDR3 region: CASRDGPGLSYEQYF. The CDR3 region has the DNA TGTGCCAGTAGGGATGGACCGGGACTTTCCTACGAGCAGTACTTC.

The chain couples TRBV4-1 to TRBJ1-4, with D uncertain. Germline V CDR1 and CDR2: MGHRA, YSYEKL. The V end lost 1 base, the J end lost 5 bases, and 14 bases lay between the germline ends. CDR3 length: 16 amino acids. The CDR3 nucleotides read TGCGCCAGCAGCCAAGTATCGGGGATGTGGAATGAAAAACTGTTTTTT. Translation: CASSQVSGMWNEKLFF.

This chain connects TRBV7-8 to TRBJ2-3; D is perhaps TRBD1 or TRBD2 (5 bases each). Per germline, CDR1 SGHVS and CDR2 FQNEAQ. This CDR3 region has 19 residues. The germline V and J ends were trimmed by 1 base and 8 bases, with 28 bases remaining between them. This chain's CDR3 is CASSLGPGTPIGDRFTQYF. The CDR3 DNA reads TGTGCCAGCAGCTTAGGCCCGGGGACCCCGATTGGAGACAGATTTACGCAGTATTTT. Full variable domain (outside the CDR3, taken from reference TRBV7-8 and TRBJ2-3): GAGVSQSPRYKVAKRGQDVALRCDPISGHVSLFWYQQALGQGPEFLTYFQNEAQLDKSGLPSDRFFAERPEGSVSTLKIQRTQQEDSAVYLCASSLGPGTPIGDRFTQYFGPGTRLTVL.

The CDR3 spells CASSFDLGGGYTF. DNA of the CDR3: TGTGCCAGCAGCTTTGACCTGGGAGGCGGCTACACCTTC. The chain links TRBV7-3 to TRBJ1-2; D gene uncertain. Germline V gene sequence: CDR1 SGHTA, CDR2 FQGTGA. The V end lost 3 bases, the J end lost 8 bases, and 13 bases lay between the germline ends. The CDR3 has 13 amino acids.

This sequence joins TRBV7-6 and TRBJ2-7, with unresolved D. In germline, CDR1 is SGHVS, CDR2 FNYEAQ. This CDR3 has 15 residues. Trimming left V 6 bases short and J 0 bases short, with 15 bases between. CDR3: CASRAGPQDSYEQYF. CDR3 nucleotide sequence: TGTGCCAGCAGGGCCGGGCCTCAAGACTCCTACGAGCAGTACTTC.

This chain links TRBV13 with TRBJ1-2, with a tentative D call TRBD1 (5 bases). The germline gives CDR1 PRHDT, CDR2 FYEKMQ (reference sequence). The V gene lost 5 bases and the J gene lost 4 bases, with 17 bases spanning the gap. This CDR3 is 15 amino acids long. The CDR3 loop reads CASSRGNGGTYGYTF. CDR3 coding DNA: TGTGCCAGCAGCCGAGGAAACGGGGGAACCTATGGCTACACCTTC. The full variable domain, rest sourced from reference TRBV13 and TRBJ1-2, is AAGVIQSPRHLIKEKRETATLKCYPIPRHDTVYWYQQGPGQDPQFLISFYEKMQSDKGSIPDRFSAQQFSDYHSELNMSSLELGDSALYFCASSRGNGGTYGYTFGSGTRLTVV.

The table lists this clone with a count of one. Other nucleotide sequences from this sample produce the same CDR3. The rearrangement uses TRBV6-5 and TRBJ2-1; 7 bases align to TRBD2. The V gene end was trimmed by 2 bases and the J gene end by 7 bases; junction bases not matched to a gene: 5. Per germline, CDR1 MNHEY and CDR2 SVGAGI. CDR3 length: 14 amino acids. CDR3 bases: TGTGCCAGCAGTTACCTGTCCGGGGGGAATGAGCAGTTCTTC. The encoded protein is CASSYLSGGNEQFF.

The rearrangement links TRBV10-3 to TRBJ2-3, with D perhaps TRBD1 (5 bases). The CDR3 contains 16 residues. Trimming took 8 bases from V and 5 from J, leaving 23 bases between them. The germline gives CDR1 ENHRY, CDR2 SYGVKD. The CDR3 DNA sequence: TGTGCCATCGGGGAAGGAAGGGAAAGGACACGAGATACGCAGTATTTT. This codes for CAIGEGRERTRDTQYF.

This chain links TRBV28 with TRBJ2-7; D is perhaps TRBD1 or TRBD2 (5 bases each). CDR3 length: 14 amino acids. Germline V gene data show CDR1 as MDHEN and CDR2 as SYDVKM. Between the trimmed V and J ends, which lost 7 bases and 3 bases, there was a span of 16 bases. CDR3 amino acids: CASTATRGVYEQYF. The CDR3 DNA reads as TGTGCCAGCACAGCTACTAGAGGGGTCTACGAGCAGTACTTC. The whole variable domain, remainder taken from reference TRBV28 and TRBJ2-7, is DVKVTQSSRYLVKRTGEKVFLECVQDMDHENMFWYRQDPGLGLRLIYFSYDVKMKEKGDIPEGYSVSREKKERFSLILESASTNQTSMYLCASTATRGVYEQYFGPGTRLTVT.

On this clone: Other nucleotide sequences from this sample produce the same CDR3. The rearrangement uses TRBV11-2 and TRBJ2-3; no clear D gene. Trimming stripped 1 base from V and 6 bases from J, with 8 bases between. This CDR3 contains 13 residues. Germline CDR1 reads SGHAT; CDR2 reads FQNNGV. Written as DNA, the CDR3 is TGTGCCAGCAGCTTAGTCGGGCCTGATACGCAGTATTTT. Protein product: CASSLVGPDTQYF.